Sequencing of this T cell receptor (beta chain) was carried out in a study of tumor-infiltrating lymphocytes in primary liver carcinoma. Overall study: Stage T1-T3 N0M0 tumors spanned roughly 4 to 11 cm.

In the case of this clonotype: Its antigen is undetermined.

CDR3 length: 14 residues. The J segment lost 6 bases and the V segment lost 3 bases, leaving 7 bases of the junction unmatched. CDR1 is MDHEN and CDR2 is SYDVKM in the germline V gene. Germline DNA was also extracted, and blood RNA derived from unsorted whole blood. Findings and caveats of the study: For tumor-adjacent and tumor-blood pairs, overlap was less than that seen for tumor region pairs. Bulk samples went unsorted, so CD4+ and CD8+ repertoires were not compared. Top-250-clone fractions were significantly higher in tumors than in blood (p = 0.039).

Using a constant-region primer together with ProtoScript II reverse transcriptase, TCR beta cDNA was made from approximately 500 ng of total RNA. Slightly modified ARM-PCR served as the procedure for the TCR beta libraries. These libraries came from three rounds of nested multiplex PCR. With TRBV1-TRBV30 forward primers and a C-beta reverse primer, the first two PCR rounds were run for around 10 cycles each. TCRdb reanalysed the multiplex PCR reads using MiXCR and keeps one entry per CDR3 protein. The table includes some 180,000 distinct CDR3 sequences, about 60% detected once. Sequencing input: peripheral blood. The rearrangement uses TRBV28 and TRBJ2-7; 8 bases fit TRBD1. This receptor was identified in a man in his forties with primary liver carcinoma and hepatitis B virus infection. The CDR3 DNA reads TGTGCCAGCAGTTTTTCGCAGGGGGCAGGCGAGCAGTACTTC. Translated, it gives CASSFSQGAGEQYF.